This T cell receptor (beta chain) came from a study of tumor-infiltrating lymphocytes in primary liver carcinoma. With a constant-region primer, TCR beta cDNA was made from approximately 520 ng of total RNA. Researchers made the TCR beta libraries by running three nested multiplex PCR rounds with slightly modified ARM-PCR. TCRdb ran MiXCR on the multiplex PCR reads and lists one entry per CDR3 protein. The table shows about 96,000 distinct CDR3 sequences, with less than 75% occurring only once. This clonotype was counted many times. Unsorted bulk tissue of about 20-30 mg yielded co-extracted RNA and DNA. Through surgical resection, the patients' primary liver carcinoma was treated. The TCR originated in a man between 35 and 55 years old with primary liver carcinoma and hepatitis B virus infection. Sequencing input: tumor-adjacent normal liver tissue.

The CDR3, as DNA: TGTGCCAGCAAGACAGGGGCGGCCAAAAACATTCAGTACTTC. This encodes CASKTGAAKNIQYF. The V call is TRBV6-5, the J call TRBJ2-4; 8 bases match TRBD1. Looked up from germline, CDR1 is MNHEY and CDR2 is SVGAGI. With 7 bases clipped from V and 1 base from J, the junction kept 3 bases outside the gene matches. CDR3 length: 14 amino acids.